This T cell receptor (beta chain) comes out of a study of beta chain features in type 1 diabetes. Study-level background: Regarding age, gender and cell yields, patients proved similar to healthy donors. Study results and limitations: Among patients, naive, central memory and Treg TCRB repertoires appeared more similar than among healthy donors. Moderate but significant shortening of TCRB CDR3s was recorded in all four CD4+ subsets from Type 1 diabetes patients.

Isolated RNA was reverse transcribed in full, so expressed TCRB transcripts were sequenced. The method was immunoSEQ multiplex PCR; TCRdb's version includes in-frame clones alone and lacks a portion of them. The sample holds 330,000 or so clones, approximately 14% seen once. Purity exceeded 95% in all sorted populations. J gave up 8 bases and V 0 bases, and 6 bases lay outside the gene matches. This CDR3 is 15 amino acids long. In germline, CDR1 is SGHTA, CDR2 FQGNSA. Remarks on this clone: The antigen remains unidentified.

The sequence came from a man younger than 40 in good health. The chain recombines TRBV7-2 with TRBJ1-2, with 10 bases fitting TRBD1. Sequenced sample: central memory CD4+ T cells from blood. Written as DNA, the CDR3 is TGTGCCAGCAGCTTAGCCGGAGGACAGGGGGGAGGCTACACCTTC. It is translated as CASSLAGGQGGGYTF.